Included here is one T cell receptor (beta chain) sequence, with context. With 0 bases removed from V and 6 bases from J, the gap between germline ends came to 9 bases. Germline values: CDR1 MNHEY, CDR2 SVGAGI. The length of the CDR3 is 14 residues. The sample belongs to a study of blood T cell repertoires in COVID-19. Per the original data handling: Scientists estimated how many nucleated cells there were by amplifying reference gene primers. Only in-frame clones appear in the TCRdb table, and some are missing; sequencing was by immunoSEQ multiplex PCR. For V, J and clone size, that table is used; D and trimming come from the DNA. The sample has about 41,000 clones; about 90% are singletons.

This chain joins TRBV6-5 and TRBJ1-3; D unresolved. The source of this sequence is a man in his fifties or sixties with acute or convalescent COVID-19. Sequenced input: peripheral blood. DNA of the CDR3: TGTGCCAGCAGTTACTCGGAGTGGGTAAACACCATATATTTT. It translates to CASSYSEWVNTIYF.